This T cell receptor (beta chain) emerged from a study of cytomegalovirus exposure and HLA in healthy donors. At the level of the study: HLA-typed donors were the source of approximately 88 million unique TCRs, which an early data release held. General study findings and limits: Presence/absence analyses rested on an assumption that sequencing depth was roughly uniform across donors.

The germline gives CDR1 SGHKS, CDR2 YYEKEE (reference sequence). The CDR3 sequence is 15 residues long. Between the trimmed V and J ends, which lost 5 bases and 0 bases, there was a span of 12 bases. Primers: 60 Vbeta forward and 13 Jbeta reverse. TCRdb's table, derived via immunoSEQ multiplex PCR, lists solely in-frame clones and lacks some. Of 150,000 to 200,000 clones in the sample, about 80% were seen once. About this clone: Its antigen is currently unknown.

The sample taken for sequencing was PBMCs. The chain links TRBV5-5 to TRBJ1-3; D might be TRBD1 (6 bases). This receptor was identified in a woman aged 45 to 65 in good health and CMV-seropositive. This chain's CDR3 is CASSSNRDSGNTIYF. DNA for the CDR3: TGTGCCAGCAGTTCTAACAGGGACTCTGGAAACACCATATATTTT. Combining the CDR3 with reference TRBV5-5 and TRBJ1-3 gives the whole variable domain DAGVTQSPTHLIKTRGQQVTLRCSPISGHKSVSWYQQVLGQGPQFIFQYYEKEERGRGNFPDRFSARQFPNYSSELNVNALLLGDSALYLCASSSNRDSGNTIYFGEGSWLTVV.